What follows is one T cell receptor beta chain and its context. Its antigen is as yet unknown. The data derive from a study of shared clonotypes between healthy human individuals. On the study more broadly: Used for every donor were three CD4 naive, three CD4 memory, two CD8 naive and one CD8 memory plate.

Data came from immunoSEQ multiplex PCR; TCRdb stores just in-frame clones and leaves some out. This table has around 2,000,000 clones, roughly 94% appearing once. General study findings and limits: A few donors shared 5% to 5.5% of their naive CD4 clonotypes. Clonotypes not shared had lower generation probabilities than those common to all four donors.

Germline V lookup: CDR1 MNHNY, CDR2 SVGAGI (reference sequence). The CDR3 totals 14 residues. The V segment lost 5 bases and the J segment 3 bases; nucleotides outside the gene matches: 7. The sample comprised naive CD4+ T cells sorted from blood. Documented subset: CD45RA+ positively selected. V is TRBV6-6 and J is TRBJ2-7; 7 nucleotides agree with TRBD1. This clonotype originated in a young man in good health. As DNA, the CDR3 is TGTGCCAGCAGTCACACAGGGGTGAACTACGAGCAGTACTTC. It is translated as CASSHTGVNYEQYF.